The 4 T cell receptor beta chains in this list originate from one sample, sequenced in a study of beta chain features in type 1 diabetes. The investigators reverse transcribed all of the isolated RNA, so they sequenced expressed TCRB transcripts. Repertoires were generated with immunoSEQ multiplex PCR, while TCRdb's copy carries only in-frame clones and drops some. The table includes approximately 50,000 clones, roughly 39% detected once. Antigens of these TCRs are unknown. Study-level results: Shortening that was moderate but significant affected the TCRB CDR3s of Type 1 diabetes patients in all four CD4+ subsets.

What was sequenced was Tregs from blood. These receptor sequences come from a man aged 25 to 40 with type 1 diabetes.

This clone occurred a few times. The CDR3 sequence is CASSQIYPGLAGGYEQYF. As DNA, the CDR3 is TGCGCCAGCAGCCAGATTTATCCGGGACTAGCGGGAGGCTACGAGCAGTACTTC. This chain joins TRBV4-3 and TRBJ2-7; 15 nucleotides match TRBD2. This CDR3 comprises 18 residues. Trimming removed 3 bases from V and 3 bases from J; junction bases left unmatched: 9. Germline V gene lookup returns CDR1 LGHNA and CDR2 YSLEER.

This clone came up a few times. The chain has TRBV9 and TRBJ2-4, with 9 bases aligning to TRBD1. The CDR3 sequence is 15 residues long. The junction had 9 bases not matched to a gene; V was cut back by 3 bases and J by 8 bases. CDR1 SGDLS and CDR2 YYNGEE come from the germline V gene. The CDR3 coding sequence is TGTGCCAGCAGCGCCGAATTGACAGGGGGGGACATTCAGTACTTC. This encodes CASSAELTGGDIQYF.

The rearrangement joins TRBV5-1 to TRBJ2-7; D unclear. The CDR3 is 14 amino acids. Germline values: CDR1 SGHRS, CDR2 YFSETQ. V lost 1 base and J lost 6, with 14 bases in between. CDR3 sequence: CASSLSRQASEQYF. The CDR3 DNA follows: TGCGCCAGCAGCTTGTCTCGTCAGGCGTCCGAGCAGTACTTC.

The chain combines TRBV6-6 with TRBJ1-1; D not certain. This CDR3 has 13 amino acids. Germline CDR1 MNHNY, CDR2 SVGAGI (reference sequence). V shed 2 bases and J shed 11 bases, with 15 bases lying between them. This chain's CDR3 is CASSYEGVLSAFF. CDR3 in DNA: TGTGCCAGCAGTTACGAAGGAGTTTTATCGGCTTTCTTT.